Presented here are 9 T cell receptor beta chains from one specimen sequenced in a study of blood T cells in healthy people across ages. Sample-barcoded 5' priming and a J-beta primer mix drove a second PCR of about 6 to 11 cycles. TCRdb analysed the 5' RACE reads with MiXCR anew, one entry per CDR3 protein. Of about 1.7 million distinct CDR3 sequences listed, 28% are singletons. The sample taken for sequencing was blood. The receptor source for this set is a woman in her 30s in good health.

This clonotype was seen only a few times. The chain combines TRBV20-1 with TRBJ2-1, with 7 bases matching TRBD2. V lost 3 bases and J lost 7; bases outside the gene matches: 12. This CDR3 has 15 residues. Looked up from germline, CDR1 is DFQATT and CDR2 is SNEGSKA (reference sequence). The CDR3 is CSASGQAGRGNEQFF. The CDR3 coding sequence is TGCAGTGCTAGCGGGCAGGCGGGGAGGGGTAATGAGCAGTTCTTC.

The table lists this clonotype with a count of one. The chain is built from TRBV5-1 and TRBJ2-1; 8 positions agree with TRBD1. V dropped 4 bases and J dropped 7; count of bases not matched to a gene: 13. The CDR3 sequence is 16 residues long. CDR1 and CDR2 from the germline V gene are SGHRS and YFSETQ. The CDR3 bases are TGCGCCAGCAGCGGGGGGACAGGCCTGAGGGAGAATGAGCAGTTCTTC. The encoded protein is CASSGGTGLRENEQFF.

The gene calls are TRBV12-3 or TRBV12-4 and TRBJ2-4; 13 bases are a match to TRBD2. The J call could be wrong; TRBJ2-7 is a better fit for the DNA end. The CDR3 extends over 17 amino acids. CDR3 bases: TGTGCCAGCAGTGGGCCTACTAGCGGGGGGGCCTCCTACGAGCAGTACTTC. Translating it yields CASSGPTSGGASYEQYF.

The table lists this clonotype with a count of one. Since a much larger clone is just one base distant, this may be a read error. This chain joins TRBV7-2 and TRBJ2-5, with TRBD2 matching over 10 bases. The germline V gene encodes CDR1 SGHTA and CDR2 FQGNSA. The CDR3 runs to 16 residues. CDR3: CASSLRLAGPQETRYF. The DNA for the CDR3 is TGTGCCAGCAGCTTGAGACTAGCGGGTCCCCAAGAGACCCGGTACTTC.

This clonotype came up many times. The V and J genes are TRBV12-3 or TRBV12-4 and TRBJ2-5, with unresolved D. There are 11 residues in the CDR3. V shed 7 bases and J shed 5 bases, with 8 bases lying between them. The CDR3 loop is CASTLRETQYF. The CDR3 DNA sequence: TGTGCCAGCACCCTTCGGGAGACCCAGTACTTC.

The CDR3 reads CASSHLSGTSGQETQYF. The CDR3 DNA follows: TGCGCCAGCAGCCATTTAAGTGGGACTAGCGGACAAGAGACCCAGTACTTC. The chain is built from TRBV5-1 and TRBJ2-5, with TRBD2 matching over 11 bases. The junction had 10 bases not matched to a gene; V was cut back by 4 bases and J by 2 bases. The CDR3 extends over 17 amino acids. Germline V gene data show CDR1 as SGHRS and CDR2 as YFSETQ. The entire variable domain, with the rest obtained from reference TRBV5-1 and TRBJ2-5, is as follows: KAGVTQTPRYLIKTRGQQVTLSCSPISGHRSVSWYQQTPGQGLQFLFEYFSETQRNKGNFPGRFSGRQFSNSRSEMNVSTLELGDSALYLCASSHLSGTSGQETQYFGPGTRLLVL.

On this clonotype itself: One base away lies a much larger clone, so this may be a sequencing read error. The genes are TRBV6-5 and TRBJ2-1; possible D gene TRBD2, 6 bases. Trimming took 3 bases from V and 2 from J, leaving 11 bases between them. The germline V gene encodes CDR1 MNHEY and CDR2 SVGAGI. This CDR3 is 15 amino acids long. DNA of the CDR3: TGTGCCAGCAGTTATGGGAGGAGGACCTACAATGAGCAGTTCTTC. Its translation is CASSYGRRTYNEQFF.

This clonotype was observed at least ten times. V gene TRBV2 combines with J gene TRBJ2-6, with TRBD2 as a possible D gene (5 bases). CDR1 SNHLY and CDR2 FYNNEI come from the germline V gene. V was shortened by 2 bases and J by 0 bases, with 8 bases between the two germline ends. The length of the CDR3 is 16 residues. The CDR3 loop is CASSERGFSGANVLTF. The CDR3 nucleotides read TGTGCCAGCAGTGAACGGGGATTCTCTGGGGCCAACGTCCTGACTTTC.

The rearrangement links TRBV7-2 to TRBJ2-4; tentatively, D is TRBD2 (5 bases). The germline V gene has CDR1 SGHTA and CDR2 FQGNSA. The CDR3 length is 15 residues. Trimming shortened V by 3 bases and J by 3 bases, and 12 bases separated the two germline ends. CDR3 sequence: CASSLDSVLKNIQYF. DNA of the CDR3: TGTGCCAGCAGCTTGGACTCCGTTCTCAAAAACATTCAGTACTTC. Based on the CDR3 plus reference TRBV7-2 and TRBJ2-4, the full variable domain is GAGVSQSPSNKVTEKGKDVELRCDPISGHTALYWYRQSLGQGLEFLIYFQGNSAPDKSGLPSDRFSAERTGGSVSTLTIQRTQQEDSAVYLCASSLDSVLKNIQYFGAGTRLSVL.